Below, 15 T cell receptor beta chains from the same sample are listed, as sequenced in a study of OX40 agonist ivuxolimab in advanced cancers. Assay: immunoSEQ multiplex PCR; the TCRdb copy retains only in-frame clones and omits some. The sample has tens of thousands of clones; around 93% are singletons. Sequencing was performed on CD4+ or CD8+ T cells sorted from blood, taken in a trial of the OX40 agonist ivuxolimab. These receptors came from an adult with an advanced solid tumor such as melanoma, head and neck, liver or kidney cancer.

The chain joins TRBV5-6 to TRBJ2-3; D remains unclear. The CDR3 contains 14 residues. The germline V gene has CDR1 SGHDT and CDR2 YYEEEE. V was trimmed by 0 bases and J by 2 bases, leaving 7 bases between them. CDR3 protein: CASSLAGTTDTQYF. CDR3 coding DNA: TGTGCCAGCAGCTTGGCTGGAACCACAGATACGCAGTATTTT.

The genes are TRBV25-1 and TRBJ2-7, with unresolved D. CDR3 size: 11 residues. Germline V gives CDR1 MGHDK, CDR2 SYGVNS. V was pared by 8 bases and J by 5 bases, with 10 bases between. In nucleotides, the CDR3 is TGTGCCAGCCTCTTCGGCAACGAGCAGTACTTC. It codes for CASLFGNEQYF.

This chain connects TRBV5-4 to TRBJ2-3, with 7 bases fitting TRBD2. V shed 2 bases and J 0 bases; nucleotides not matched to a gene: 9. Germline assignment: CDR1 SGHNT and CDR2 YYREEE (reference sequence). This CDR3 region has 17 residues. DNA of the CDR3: TGTGCCAGCAGCTTTTGGGGAGGGTTCCCTAGCACAGATACGCAGTATTTT. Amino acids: CASSFWGGFPSTDTQYF.

CDR3 sequence reads: CSVDAGGSRLTQETQYF. The CDR3 coding sequence is TGCAGCGTTGACGCCGGGGGGAGCCGACTTACCCAAGAGACCCAGTACTTC. The V and J genes are TRBV29-1 and TRBJ2-5; 7 bases line up with TRBD2. This CDR3 comprises 17 residues. The germline gives CDR1 SQVTM, CDR2 ANQGSEA. With 3 bases clipped from V and 1 base from J, the junction kept 14 bases outside the gene matches.

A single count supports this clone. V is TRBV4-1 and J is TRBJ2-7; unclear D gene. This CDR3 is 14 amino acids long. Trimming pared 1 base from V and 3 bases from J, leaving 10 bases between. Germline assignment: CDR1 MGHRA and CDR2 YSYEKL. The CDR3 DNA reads TGCGCCAGCAGCCAAGTCGAAGGGCTCTACGAGCAGTACTTC. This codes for CASSQVEGLYEQYF.

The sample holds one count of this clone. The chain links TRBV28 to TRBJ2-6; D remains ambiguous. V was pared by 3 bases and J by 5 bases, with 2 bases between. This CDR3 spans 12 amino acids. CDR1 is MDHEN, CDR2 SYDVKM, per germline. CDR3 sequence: CASSLRANVLTF. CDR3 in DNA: TGTGCCAGCAGTTTGAGGGCCAACGTCCTGACTTTC.

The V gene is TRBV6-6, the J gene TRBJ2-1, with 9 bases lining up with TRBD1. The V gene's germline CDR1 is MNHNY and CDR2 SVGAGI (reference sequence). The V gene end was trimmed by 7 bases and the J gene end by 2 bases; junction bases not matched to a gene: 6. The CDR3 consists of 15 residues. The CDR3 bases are TGTGCCAGCACCGATACAGGGGGCCCCTACAATGAGCAGTTCTTC. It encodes CASTDTGGPYNEQFF.

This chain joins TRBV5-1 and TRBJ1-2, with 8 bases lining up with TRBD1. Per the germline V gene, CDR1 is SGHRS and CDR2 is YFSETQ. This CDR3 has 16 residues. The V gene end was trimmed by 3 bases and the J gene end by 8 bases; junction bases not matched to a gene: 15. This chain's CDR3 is CASSSQPRQGIEGYTF. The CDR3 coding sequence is TGCGCCAGCAGCTCCCAGCCCAGACAGGGGATAGAGGGCTACACCTTC.

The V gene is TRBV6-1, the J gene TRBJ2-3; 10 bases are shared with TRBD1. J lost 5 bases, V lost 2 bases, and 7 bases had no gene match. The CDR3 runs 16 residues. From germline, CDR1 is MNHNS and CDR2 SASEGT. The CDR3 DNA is TGTGCCAGCAGTGAACCCCGGGACAGGGGAAGAGATACGCAGTATTTT. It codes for CASSEPRDRGRDTQYF.

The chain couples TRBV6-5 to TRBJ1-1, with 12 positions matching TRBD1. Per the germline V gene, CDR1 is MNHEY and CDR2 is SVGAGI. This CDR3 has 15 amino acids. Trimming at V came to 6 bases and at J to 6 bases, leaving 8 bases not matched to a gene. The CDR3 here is CASRRGTGGGAEAFF. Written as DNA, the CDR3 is TGTGCCAGCAGACGAGGGACAGGGGGCGGCGCTGAAGCTTTCTTT.

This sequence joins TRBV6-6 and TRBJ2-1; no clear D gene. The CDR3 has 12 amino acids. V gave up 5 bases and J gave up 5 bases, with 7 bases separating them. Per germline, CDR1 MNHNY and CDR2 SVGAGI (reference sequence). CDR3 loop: CASSMRDNEQFF. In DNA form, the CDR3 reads TGTGCCAGCAGTATGCGTGACAATGAGCAGTTCTTC.

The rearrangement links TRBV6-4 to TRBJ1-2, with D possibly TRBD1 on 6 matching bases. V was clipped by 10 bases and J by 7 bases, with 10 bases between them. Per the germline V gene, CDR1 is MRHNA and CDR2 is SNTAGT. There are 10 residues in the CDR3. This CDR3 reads CATRGGGYTF. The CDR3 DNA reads TGTGCCACCAGGGGAGGTGGCTACACCTTC.

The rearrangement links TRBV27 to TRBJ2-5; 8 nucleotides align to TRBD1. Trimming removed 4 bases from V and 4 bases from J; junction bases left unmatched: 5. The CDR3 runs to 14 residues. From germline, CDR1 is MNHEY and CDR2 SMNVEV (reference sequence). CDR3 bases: TGTGCCAGCAGTTACCAGGGGGCCGGAGAGACCCAGTACTTC. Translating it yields CASSYQGAGETQYF.

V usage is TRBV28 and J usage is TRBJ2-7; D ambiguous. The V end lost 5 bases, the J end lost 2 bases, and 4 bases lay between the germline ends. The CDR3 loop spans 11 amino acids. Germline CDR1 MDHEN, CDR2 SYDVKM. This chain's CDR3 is CASSPAYEQYF. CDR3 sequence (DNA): TGTGCCAGCAGTCCCGCCTACGAGCAGTACTTC.

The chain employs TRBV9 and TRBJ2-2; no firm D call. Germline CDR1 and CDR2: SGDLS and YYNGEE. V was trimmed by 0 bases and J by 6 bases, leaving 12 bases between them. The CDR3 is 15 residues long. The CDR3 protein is CASSVGDSGAGELFF. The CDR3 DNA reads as TGTGCCAGCAGCGTAGGGGATTCGGGTGCCGGGGAGCTGTTTTTT.